This T cell receptor (beta chain) was found in a study of regulatory T cells in long-lasting Graves disease. Findings of the study overall: Thyroid tissue went unexamined; only peripheral blood was analyzed. Persistent patients shared more public clonotypes (fewer than 3,000) than newly diagnosed patients (around 910). TCR diversity was lower in persistent Graves' patients than in newly diagnosed ones.

V lost 5 bases and J 5 bases, leaving 20 bases between the germline ends. The CDR3 is made up of 16 amino acids. CDR1 is KGHDR, CDR2 SFDVKD, per germline. TCR beta libraries were built with iRepertoire HTBI primers and Arm-PCR of CDR3 regions. TCRdb fed the multiplex PCR reads into MiXCR, producing one record per CDR3 protein. The table has 380,000 or so distinct CDR3 sequences, around 15% seen once. As for time point: newly diagnosed GD, antithyroid drugs for less than 3 months. There was RNA extracted from PBMCs, and the TCR library was made from it. This clonotype was seen at least ten times. Its antigen remains unknown. These same data were also listed under a study on T cells in Graves' hyperthyroidism and ophthalmopathy. That report notes: Among the patients, aged 18 to 65, hyperthyroidism was newly diagnosed and had lasted under 2 months.

The rearrangement links TRBV24-1 to TRBJ2-5; D is unresolved. The clonotype was recovered from a young woman with Graves disease. Material: peripheral blood mononuclear cells (PBMCs), obtained at new diagnosis, from a patient treated with antithyroid drugs. As DNA, the CDR3 is TGTGCCACCAGTGCCCGAGGTTCTTCGCTTTGGGAGACCCAGTACTTC. Protein: CATSARGSSLWETQYF.